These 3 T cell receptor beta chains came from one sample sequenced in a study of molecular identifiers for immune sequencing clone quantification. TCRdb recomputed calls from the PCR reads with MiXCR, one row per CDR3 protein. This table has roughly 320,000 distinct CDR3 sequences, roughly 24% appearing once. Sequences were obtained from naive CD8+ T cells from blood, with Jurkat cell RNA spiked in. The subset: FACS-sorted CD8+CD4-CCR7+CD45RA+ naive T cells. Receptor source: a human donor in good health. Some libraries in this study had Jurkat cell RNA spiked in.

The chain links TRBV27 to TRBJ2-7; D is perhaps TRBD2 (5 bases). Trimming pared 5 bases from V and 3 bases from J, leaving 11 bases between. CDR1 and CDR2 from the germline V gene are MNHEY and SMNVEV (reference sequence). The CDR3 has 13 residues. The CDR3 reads CASSIGRGYEQYF. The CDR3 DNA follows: TGTGCCAGCAGTATCGGACGGGGCTACGAGCAGTACTTC.

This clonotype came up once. The CDR3 protein is CASREVPAGELFF. The CDR3 DNA sequence: TGTGCCAGCAGGGAGGTCCCCGCGGGGGAGCTGTTTTTT. This chain joins TRBV27 and TRBJ2-2, with TRBD2 as a possible D gene (5 bases). The CDR3 loop spans 13 amino acids. Per germline, CDR1 MNHEY and CDR2 SMNVEV (reference sequence). V lost 6 bases and J 8 bases, leaving 13 bases between the germline ends.

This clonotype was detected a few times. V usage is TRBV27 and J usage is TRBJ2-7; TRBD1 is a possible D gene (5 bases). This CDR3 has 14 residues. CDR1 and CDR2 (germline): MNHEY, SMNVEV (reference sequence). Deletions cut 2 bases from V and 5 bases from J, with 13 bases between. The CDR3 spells CASSLRPGKNEQYF. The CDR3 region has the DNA TGTGCCAGCAGTTTACGTCCAGGGAAGAACGAGCAGTACTTC.